The clone carrying this T cell receptor (beta chain) has a handful of counts. The sample belongs to a study of CD8 T cells in ankylosing spondylitis. In TCRdb, the 5' RACE reads were re-called with MiXCR into one record per CDR3 protein. Of a few hundred thousand distinct CDR3 sequences listed, roughly 10% are singletons. The CDR3 covers 14 residues. Germline CDR1 reads MNHEY; CDR2 reads SVGEGT. V lost 7 bases and J 4 bases, leaving 17 bases between the germline ends. Sequenced: blood, either unsorted or a sorted T cell fraction (not recorded which). The clonotype originates from a male donor with ankylosing spondylitis or in good health (not recorded which). This chain connects TRBV6-2 or TRBV6-3 to TRBJ2-7; D is uncertain. The DNA of the CDR3 is TGTGCCAGCAAATCCGGCTCAAAGGCGTACGAGCAGTACTTC. It is translated as CASKSGSKAYEQYF.